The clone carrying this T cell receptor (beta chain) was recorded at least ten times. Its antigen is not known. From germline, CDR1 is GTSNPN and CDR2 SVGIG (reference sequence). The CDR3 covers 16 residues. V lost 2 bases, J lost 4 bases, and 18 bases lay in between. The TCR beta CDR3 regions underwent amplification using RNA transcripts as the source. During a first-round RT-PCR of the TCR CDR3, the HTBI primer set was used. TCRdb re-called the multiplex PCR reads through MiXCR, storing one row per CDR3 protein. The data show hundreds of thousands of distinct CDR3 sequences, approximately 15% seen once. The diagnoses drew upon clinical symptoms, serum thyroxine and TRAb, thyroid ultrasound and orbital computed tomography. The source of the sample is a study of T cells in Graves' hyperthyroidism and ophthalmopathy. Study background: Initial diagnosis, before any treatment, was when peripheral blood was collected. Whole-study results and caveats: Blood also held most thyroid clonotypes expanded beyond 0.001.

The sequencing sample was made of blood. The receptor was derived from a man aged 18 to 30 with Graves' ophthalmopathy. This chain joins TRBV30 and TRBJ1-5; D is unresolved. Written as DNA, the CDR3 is TGTGCCTGGAGTCAGGCTTGGTCAGGAGATAATCAGCCCCAGCATTTT. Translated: CAWSQAWSGDNQPQHF.